A single sample gave rise to the 22 T cell receptor beta chains below, sequenced in a study of PD-L1 blockade in urothelial cancer. Method: immunoSEQ multiplex PCR; TCRdb's copy keeps in-frame clones and lacks some. The repertoire holds about 88,000 clones, around nine tenths seen once, with 7.5% to 10% in the top ten. Sequencing was performed on PBMCs, taken around atezolizumab (anti-PD-L1) treatment. The receptors come from a man in his fifties or sixties with urothelial cancer.

This clone was seen once. The CDR3 DNA is TGTGCTAGTGGTTTGGGACAGGGGTCGCATGGTGAGCAGTTCTTC. Protein product: CASGLGQGSHGEQFF. The V gene is TRBV12-5, the J gene TRBJ2-1, with 8 bases that match TRBD1. The V segment lost 1 base and the J segment 9 bases; nucleotides outside the gene matches: 8. This CDR3 contains 15 residues. Germline values: CDR1 LGHNT, CDR2 FRNRAP.

CDR3 nucleotide sequence: TGTGCCAGCAGCCGGGGTGATCAGCCCCAGCATTTT. Its protein is CASSRGDQPQHF. V is TRBV27 and J is TRBJ1-5; unclear D gene. This CDR3 has 12 amino acids. V was shortened by 6 bases and J by 5 bases, with 8 bases between the two germline ends. Germline CDR1 and CDR2: MNHEY and SMNVEV (reference sequence).

The V gene is TRBV6-5, the J gene TRBJ2-7; 9 bases are shared with TRBD2. V was pared by 0 bases and J by 2 bases, with 5 bases of the junction left unmatched. The CDR3 length is 16 residues. Per the germline V gene, CDR1 is MNHEY and CDR2 is SVGAGI. This CDR3 reads CASSYSGSSGAYEQYF. In DNA form, the CDR3 reads TGTGCCAGCAGTTACTCGGGGTCTAGCGGGGCCTACGAGCAGTACTTC.

V is TRBV11-2 and J is TRBJ2-5; 8 nucleotides match TRBD1. J was trimmed by 5 bases and V by 2 bases; bases with no gene match: 13. CDR1 is SGHAT, CDR2 FQNNGV, per germline. The CDR3 extends over 17 amino acids. The CDR3 nucleotides are TGTGCCAGCAGCTTAACCCAGACGACAGGGGCGGGGGAGACCCAGTACTTC. This translates into CASSLTQTTGAGETQYF.

The chain joins TRBV25-1 to TRBJ1-1, with TRBD1 matching over 9 bases. CDR1 is MGHDK, CDR2 SYGVNS, per germline. The CDR3 totals 13 residues. V gave up 1 base and J gave up 12 bases; unmatched junction bases: 6. Here the CDR3 reads CASSESGDRVPFF. The CDR3 region has the DNA TGTGCCAGCAGTGAATCCGGGGACAGGGTACCTTTCTTT. Variable domain in full (rest from reference TRBV25-1 and TRBJ1-1): EADIYQTPRYLVIGTGKKITLECSQTMGHDKMYWYQQDPGMELHLIHYSYGVNSTEKGDLSSESTVSRIRTEHFPLTLESARPSHTSQYLCASSESGDRVPFFGQGTRLTVV.

The rearrangement joins TRBV29-1 to TRBJ1-1; D is unresolved. Trimming left V 6 bases short and J 6 bases short, with 11 bases between. Germline V gene sequence: CDR1 SQVTM, CDR2 ANQGSEA. This CDR3 contains 11 residues. The chain's CDR3 is CSVRRLAEAFF. The CDR3 nucleotides read TGCAGCGTGAGGAGACTGGCTGAAGCTTTCTTT.

This CDR3 is CASSHGTGNSPLHF. The DNA for the CDR3 is TGCGCCAGCAGCCACGGGACAGGGAATTCACCCCTCCACTTT. This chain links TRBV5-1 with TRBJ1-6; 9 bases are shared with TRBD1. Trimming at V came to 4 bases and at J to 7 bases, leaving 3 bases not matched to a gene. This CDR3 has 14 residues. In germline, CDR1 is SGHRS, CDR2 YFSETQ.

V usage is TRBV6-1 and J usage is TRBJ1-6, with 8 bases identical to TRBD1. Per the germline V gene, CDR1 is MNHNS and CDR2 is SASEGT. The J segment lost 8 bases and the V segment lost 6 bases, leaving 9 bases of the junction unmatched. This CDR3 contains 15 residues. For the CDR3, the DNA is TGTGCCAGCAGCGATCAGACAGGGGACTATTCACCCCTCCACTTT. Protein product: CASSDQTGDYSPLHF.

This rearrangement joins TRBV4-1 to TRBJ1-1; D remains unclear. V was shortened by 0 bases and J by 0 bases, with 8 bases between the two germline ends. The CDR3 has 15 amino acids. Germline lookup yields CDR1 MGHRA and CDR2 YSYEKL. DNA of the CDR3: TGCGCCAGCAGCCAAGATCCACTCATGAACACTGAAGCTTTCTTT. This codes for CASSQDPLMNTEAFF.

The rearrangement links TRBV18 to TRBJ2-2; tentative D call: TRBD2 (5 bases). The CDR3 is 15 residues long. The V gene lost 1 base and the J gene lost 1 base, with 7 bases spanning the gap. Germline CDR1 and CDR2: KGHSH and LQKENI. The CDR3 here is CASSPRGENTGELFF. CDR3 nucleotides: TGTGCCAGCTCACCACGGGGAGAGAACACCGGGGAGCTGTTTTTT.

The J gene is TRBJ1-1, the V gene TRBV11-2, with TRBD1 matching over 7 bases. Germline V gene lookup returns CDR1 SGHAT and CDR2 FQNNGV. J gave up 5 bases and V 0 bases, and 12 bases lay outside the gene matches. The CDR3 has 17 residues. Written as DNA, the CDR3 is TGTGCCAGCAGCTTAGATCTGGCAGGGGGTTTGGGGACTGAAGCTTTCTTT. Translated: CASSLDLAGGLGTEAFF.

The chain employs TRBV6-5 and TRBJ1-4; D is unclear. Germline CDR1 is MNHEY and CDR2 is SVGAGI. V shed 6 bases and J shed 2 bases, with 7 bases lying between them. CDR3 length equals 13 residues. Here the CDR3 reads CASRPGTNEKLFF. DNA for the CDR3: TGTGCCAGCAGACCGGGGACTAATGAAAAACTGTTTTTT.

This clone was seen only once. The gene calls are TRBV5-4 and TRBJ2-5; a possible D gene is TRBD2 (7 bases). This CDR3 is built from 17 residues. Trimming removed 3 bases from V and 4 bases from J, with 22 bases in between. Germline loops: CDR1 SGHNT, CDR2 YYREEE (reference sequence). CDR3 DNA: TGTGCCAGCAGCTCCGGGGGGCAGGGTGAAAGTCGAGAGACCCAGTACTTC. Translated: CASSSGGQGESRETQYF.

The J gene is TRBJ2-3, the V gene TRBV7-2, with D unclear. This CDR3 region has 13 residues. The V end was cut by 6 bases, the J end by 6 bases, with 13 bases between. Germline assignment: CDR1 SGHTA and CDR2 FQGNSA. CDR3 in amino acids: CASSRLTMDTQYF. The CDR3 DNA follows: TGTGCCAGCAGTCGACTCACTATGGATACGCAGTATTTT.

The table lists this clone with a count of one. The chain is built from TRBV6-1 and TRBJ2-5, with 7 bases fitting TRBD2. Losses at the gene ends were 7 bases for V and 4 bases for J; bases not matched to a gene: 9. Germline lookup yields CDR1 MNHNS and CDR2 SASEGT. The CDR3 loop spans 14 amino acids. The CDR3 nucleotides read TGTGCCAGCACCGTCTCGGGGGGTGGAGAGACCCAGTACTTC. This codes for CASTVSGGGETQYF.

The CDR3 here is CASSLEVGRGYEQYF. The CDR3 DNA sequence: TGCGCCAGCAGCTTGGAAGTGGGCAGGGGGTACGAGCAGTACTTC. V is TRBV5-1 and J is TRBJ2-7; 7 nucleotides match TRBD1. Germline V gene data show CDR1 as SGHRS and CDR2 as YFSETQ. V shed 0 bases, J shed 4 bases, and the junction held 7 bases outside the gene matches. This CDR3 has 15 residues.

Only one count was recorded for this clone. V is TRBV2 and J is TRBJ2-2, with a tentative D call TRBD1 (6 bases). Trimming pared 4 bases from V and 7 bases from J, leaving 13 bases between. The CDR3 runs 14 residues. CDR1 SNHLY and CDR2 FYNNEI come from the germline V gene. The CDR3 DNA follows: TGTGCCAGCAGTGTCCAGGGGAGAAACGGGGAGCTGTTTTTT. Amino acids: CASSVQGRNGELFF.

The rearrangement uses TRBV4-2 and TRBJ1-2; D is unresolved. Trimming removed 0 bases at V and 6 bases at J, with 8 bases between. CDR3 length equals 13 residues. The V gene's germline CDR1 is LGHNA and CDR2 YNFKEQ. The CDR3 DNA reads as TGTGCCAGCAGCCAAGATAGAACCAATGGCTACACCTTC. It encodes CASSQDRTNGYTF.

The V call is TRBV4-2, the J call TRBJ2-1; 7 bases align to TRBD2. Germline CDR1 is LGHNA and CDR2 is YNFKEQ. V dropped 0 bases and J dropped 8; count of bases not matched to a gene: 7. The CDR3 is 15 amino acids. The CDR3 here is CASSQEERGVHEQFF. The DNA for the CDR3 is TGTGCCAGCAGCCAAGAAGAACGGGGGGTCCATGAGCAGTTCTTC.

The chain joins TRBV5-1 to TRBJ2-3; TRBD2 agrees at 7 bases. J lost 5 bases, V lost 4 bases, and 7 bases had no gene match. Germline CDR1 and CDR2: SGHRS and YFSETQ. The CDR3 totals 14 residues. The CDR3 sequence: CASSLGVAGDTQYF. The DNA of the CDR3 is TGCGCCAGCAGCCTGGGGGTAGCGGGAGATACGCAGTATTTT.

The J gene is TRBJ2-7, the V gene TRBV5-1; 7 bases are a match to TRBD2. Looked up from germline, CDR1 is SGHRS and CDR2 is YFSETQ. The CDR3 is 14 amino acids. V was clipped by 1 base and J by 0 bases; unmatched bases: 1. CDR3 sequence: CASSLSGDSYEQYF. The CDR3 DNA follows: TGCGCCAGCAGCTTGAGCGGGGACTCCTACGAGCAGTACTTC.

The rearrangement joins TRBV4-3 to TRBJ2-7; D remains unclear. With 2 bases removed from V and 2 bases from J, the gap between germline ends came to 13 bases. This CDR3 comprises 15 residues. Germline V CDR1 and CDR2: LGHNA, YSLEER. The CDR3, as DNA: TGCGCCAGCAGCCAAAATAATTACAGTCCCTACGAGCAGTACTTC. Amino acid sequence: CASSQNNYSPYEQYF.